These T cell receptor beta chains were read from a single sample in a study of T cell changes during pregnancy in multiple sclerosis. Repertoires were generated with immunoSEQ multiplex PCR, while TCRdb's copy carries only in-frame clones and drops some. The repertoire holds more than 55,000 clones, with approximately 90% as singletons. The specimen comprised CD4+ T cells from peripheral blood mononuclear cells, sampled in the third trimester of pregnancy. The receptors here all came from a female donor with multiple sclerosis, enrolled in a pregnancy study. CDR3s include the opening cysteine and the closing phenylalanine or tryptophan. Each record gives: V gene, D gene, clone size, J gene, CDR3 DNA, CDR3 protein. D genes are given only for firm matches. Some rows mark clone size as missing; the rest say once, few, many or name a class of expanded clone.

TRBV4-2	TRBD1	.	TRBJ2-7	TGTGCCAGCAGCCAGACCGGGACAGTTGCCTACGAGCAGTACTTC	CASSQTGTVAYEQYF
TRBV13	.	.	TRBJ2-7	TGTGCCAGCAGTCCGCCCCGTGGACTTGGCTCCTACGAGCAGTACTTC	CASSPPRGLGSYEQYF
TRBV19	.	.	TRBJ1-2	TGTGCCAGTAGTATAAGGAGCGGCTACACCTTC	CASSIRSGYTF
TRBV6-5	.	.	TRBJ2-1	TGTGCCAGCAGTTACTTTGTCGGCAATGAGCAGTTCTTC	CASSYFVGNEQFF
TRBV6-5	TRBD2	.	TRBJ2-5	TGTGCCAGCAGTTACACCGGACTAGCGGGGGAAGAGACCCAGTACTTC	CASSYTGLAGEETQYF
TRBV27	TRBD2	once	TRBJ2-2	TGTGCCAGCAGTTTATCGATGTACGGGGGGGTACGCAGCGGGGAGCTGTTTTTT	CASSLSMYGGVRSGELFF
TRBV19	.	.	TRBJ1-1	TGTGCCAGTACCTCACAGGCCATCACTGAAGCTTTCTTT	CASTSQAITEAFF
TRBV11-3	.	.	TRBJ2-7	TGTGCCAGCAGCCAGGACACCTTAATCTACGAGCAGTACTTC	CASSQDTLIYEQYF
TRBV5-1	TRBD2	once	TRBJ2-5	TGCGCCAGCAGACTCCGGGGGGGCCAATCAGAGACCCAGTACTTC	CASRLRGGQSETQYF
TRBV9	TRBD1	few	TRBJ1-2	TGTGCCAGCAGCGAGGGGGCGGACTATGGCTACACCTTC	CASSEGADYGYTF
TRBV5-4	.	.	TRBJ2-2	TGTGCCAGCAGCTCGGCGGAGTTCGTGCTGTTTTTT	CASSSAEFVLFF
TRBV7-3	.	many	TRBJ2-2	TGTGCCAGCAGCTTAACTAACGCTAGACAGCTTAACACCGGGGAGCTGTTTTTT	CASSLTNARQLNTGELFF
TRBV4-2	TRBD1	.	TRBJ1-2	TGTGCCAGCAGCCAAGCTGGGACAGACGCTAACTATGGCTACACCTTC	CASSQAGTDANYGYTF